This T cell receptor (beta chain) was sequenced in a study of graft-versus-host responses after intestinal transplantation. Germline-derived CDR1 and CDR2 are LNHNV and YYDKDF (reference sequence). The CDR3 runs 14 residues. Notes on this clone: What it binds is unknown.

Points from the study as a whole: Analysis identified GvH clones in recipient marrow, with some appearing first in ileum or blood.

The assay was immunoSEQ multiplex PCR, and TCRdb's table has in-frame clones only and misses some. The sample lists around 99,000 clones, roughly 89% seen once, with around 0.73% in the top ten. The starting material was unstimulated CD4+ T cells sorted from spleen or lymph node cells, obtained before transplant. The receptor was derived from a human donor who was the organ donor for an intestinal transplant. This chain connects TRBV15 to TRBJ2-5; D remains unclear. The end of the DNA fits TRBJ2-7 better, so the J call may be wrong. The CDR3 DNA is TGTGCCACCAGCAGAGATTTGGAGTCCTACGAGCAGTACTTC. The encoded protein is CATSRDLESYEQYF.